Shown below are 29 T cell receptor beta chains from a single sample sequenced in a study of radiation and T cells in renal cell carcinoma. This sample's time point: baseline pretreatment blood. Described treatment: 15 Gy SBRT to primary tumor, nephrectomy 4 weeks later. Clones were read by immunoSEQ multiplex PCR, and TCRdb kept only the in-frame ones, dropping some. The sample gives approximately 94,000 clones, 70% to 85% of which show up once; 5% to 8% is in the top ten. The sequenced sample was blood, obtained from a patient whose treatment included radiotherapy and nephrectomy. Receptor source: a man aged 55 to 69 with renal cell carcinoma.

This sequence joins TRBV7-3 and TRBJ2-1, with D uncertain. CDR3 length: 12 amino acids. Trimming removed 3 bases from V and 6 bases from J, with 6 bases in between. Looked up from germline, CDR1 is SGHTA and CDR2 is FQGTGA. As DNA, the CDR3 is TGTGCCAGCAGCTTGTCCATCAATGAGCAGTTCTTC. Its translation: CASSLSINEQFF.

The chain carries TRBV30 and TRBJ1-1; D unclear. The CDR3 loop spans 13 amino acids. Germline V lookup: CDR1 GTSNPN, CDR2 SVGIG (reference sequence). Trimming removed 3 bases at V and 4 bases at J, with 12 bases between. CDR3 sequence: CAWRVGLATEAFF. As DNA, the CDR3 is TGTGCCTGGAGAGTTGGCCTCGCCACTGAAGCTTTCTTT. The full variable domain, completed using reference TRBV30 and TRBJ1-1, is SQTIHQWPATLVQPVGSPLSLECTVEGTSNPNLYWYRQAAGRGLQLLFYSVGIGQISSEVPQNLSASRPQDRQFILSSKKLLLSDSGFYLCAWRVGLATEAFFGQGTRLTVV.

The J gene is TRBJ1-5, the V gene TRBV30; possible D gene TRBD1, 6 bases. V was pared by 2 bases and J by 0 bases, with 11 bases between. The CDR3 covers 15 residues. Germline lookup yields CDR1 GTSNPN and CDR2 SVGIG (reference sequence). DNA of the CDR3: TGTGCCTGGAGTAGAGGGACACATAGCAATCAGCCCCAGCATTTT. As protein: CAWSRGTHSNQPQHF.

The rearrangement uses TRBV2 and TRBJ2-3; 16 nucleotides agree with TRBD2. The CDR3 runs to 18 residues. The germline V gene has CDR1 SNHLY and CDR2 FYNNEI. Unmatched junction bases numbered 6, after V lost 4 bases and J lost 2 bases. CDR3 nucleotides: TGTGCCAGCAGTGGTGGGACTAGCGGGAGGGCGATCACAGATACGCAGTATTTT. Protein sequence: CASSGGTSGRAITDTQYF. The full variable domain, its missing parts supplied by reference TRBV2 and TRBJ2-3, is EPEVTQTPSHQVTQMGQEVILRCVPISNHLYFYWYRQILGQKVEFLVSFYNNEISEKSEIFDDQFSVERPDGSNFTLKIRSTKLEDSAMYFCASSGGTSGRAITDTQYFGPGTRLTVL.

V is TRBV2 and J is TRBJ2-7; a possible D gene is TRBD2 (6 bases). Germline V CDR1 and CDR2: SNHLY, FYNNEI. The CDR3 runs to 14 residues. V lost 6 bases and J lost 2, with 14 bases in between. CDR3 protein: CASRRQGLTYEQYF. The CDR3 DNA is TGTGCCAGCAGAAGGCAGGGACTGACCTACGAGCAGTACTTC. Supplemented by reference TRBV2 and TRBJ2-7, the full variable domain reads EPEVTQTPSHQVTQMGQEVILRCVPISNHLYFYWYRQILGQKVEFLVSFYNNEISEKSEIFDDQFSVERPDGSNFTLKIRSTKLEDSAMYFCASRRQGLTYEQYFGPGTRLTVT.

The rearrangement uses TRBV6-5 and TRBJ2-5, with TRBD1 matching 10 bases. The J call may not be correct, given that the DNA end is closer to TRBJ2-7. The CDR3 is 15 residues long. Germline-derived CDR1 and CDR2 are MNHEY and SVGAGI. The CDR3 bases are TGTGCCAGCAGTTACGACGACAGGGGGCTCAACGAGCAGTACTTC. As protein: CASSYDDRGLNEQYF.

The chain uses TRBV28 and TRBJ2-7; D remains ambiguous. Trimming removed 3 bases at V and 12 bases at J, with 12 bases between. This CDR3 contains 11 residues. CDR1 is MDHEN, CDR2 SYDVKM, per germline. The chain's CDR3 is CASSFSAGWYF. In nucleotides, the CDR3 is TGTGCCAGCAGTTTTTCGGCTGGATGGTACTTC.

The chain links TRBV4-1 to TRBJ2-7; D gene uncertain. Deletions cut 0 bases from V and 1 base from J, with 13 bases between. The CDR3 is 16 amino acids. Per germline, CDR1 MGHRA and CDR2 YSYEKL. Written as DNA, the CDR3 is TGCGCCAGCAGCCAAGAATACGCGGTTCCGTCCTACGAGCAGTACTTC. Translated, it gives CASSQEYAVPSYEQYF.

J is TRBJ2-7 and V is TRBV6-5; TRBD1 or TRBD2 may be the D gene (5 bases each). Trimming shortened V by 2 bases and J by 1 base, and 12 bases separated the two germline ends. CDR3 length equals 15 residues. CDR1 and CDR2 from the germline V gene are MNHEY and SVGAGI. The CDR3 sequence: CASSYTGTESYEQYF. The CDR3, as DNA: TGTGCCAGCAGTTACACCGGGACGGAGTCCTACGAGCAGTACTTC.

The CDR3 DNA reads as TGTGCCTGGAGTAGGGGGGACAGGGGAAATAATTCACCCCTCCACTTT. The encoded protein is CAWSRGDRGNNSPLHF. This chain joins TRBV30 and TRBJ1-6, with 10 bases fitting TRBD1. V shed 2 bases, J shed 5 bases, and the junction held 6 bases outside the gene matches. The germline CDR1 and CDR2 sequences are GTSNPN and SVGIG (reference sequence). The CDR3 contains 16 residues. Looking up the rest from reference TRBV30 and TRBJ1-6 gives the full variable domain: SQTIHQWPATLVQPVGSPLSLECTVEGTSNPNLYWYRQAAGRGLQLLFYSVGIGQISSEVPQNLSASRPQDRQFILSSKKLLLSDSGFYLCAWSRGDRGNNSPLHFGNGTRLTVT.

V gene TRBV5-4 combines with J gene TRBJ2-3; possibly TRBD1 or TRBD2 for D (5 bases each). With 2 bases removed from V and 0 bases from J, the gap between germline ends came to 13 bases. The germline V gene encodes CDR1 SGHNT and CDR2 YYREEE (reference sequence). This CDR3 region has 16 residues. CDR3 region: CASSFPSGGSTDTQYF. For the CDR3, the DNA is TGTGCCAGCAGCTTCCCATCTGGGGGTAGCACAGATACGCAGTATTTT.

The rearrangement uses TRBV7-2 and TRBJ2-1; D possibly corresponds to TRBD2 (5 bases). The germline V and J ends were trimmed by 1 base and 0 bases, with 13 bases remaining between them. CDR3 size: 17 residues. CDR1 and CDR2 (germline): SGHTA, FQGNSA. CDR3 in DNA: TGTGCCAGCAGCTTAGATAACCGGAGGAGCTCCTACAATGAGCAGTTCTTC. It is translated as CASSLDNRRSSYNEQFF.

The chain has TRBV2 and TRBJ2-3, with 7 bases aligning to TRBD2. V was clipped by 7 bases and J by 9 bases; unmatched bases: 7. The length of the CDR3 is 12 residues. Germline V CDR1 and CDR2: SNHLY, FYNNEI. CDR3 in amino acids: CASKREGWTQYF. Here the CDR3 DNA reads TGTGCCAGCAAGAGGGAGGGCTGGACGCAGTATTTT.

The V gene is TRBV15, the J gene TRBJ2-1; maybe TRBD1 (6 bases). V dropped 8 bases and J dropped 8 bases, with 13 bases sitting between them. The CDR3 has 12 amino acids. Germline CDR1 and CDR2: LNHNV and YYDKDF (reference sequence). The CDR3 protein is CATRVGGYEQFF. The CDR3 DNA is TGTGCCACCCGCGTTGGGGGCTATGAGCAGTTCTTC.

The CDR3: CASSVGTGDQPQHF. Here the CDR3 DNA reads TGTGCCAGCAGCGTAGGGACAGGGGATCAGCCCCAGCATTTT. V usage is TRBV9 and J usage is TRBJ1-5; 9 bases fit TRBD1. CDR1 and CDR2 from the germline V gene are SGDLS and YYNGEE. The CDR3 has 14 residues. V was clipped by 0 bases and J by 5 bases; unmatched bases: 0.

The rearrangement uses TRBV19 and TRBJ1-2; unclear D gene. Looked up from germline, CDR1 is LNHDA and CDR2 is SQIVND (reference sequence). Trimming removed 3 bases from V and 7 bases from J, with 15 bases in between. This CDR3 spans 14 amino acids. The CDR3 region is CASSMRGHGGGYTF. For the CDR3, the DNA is TGTGCCAGTAGTATGAGAGGGCATGGTGGTGGCTACACCTTC.

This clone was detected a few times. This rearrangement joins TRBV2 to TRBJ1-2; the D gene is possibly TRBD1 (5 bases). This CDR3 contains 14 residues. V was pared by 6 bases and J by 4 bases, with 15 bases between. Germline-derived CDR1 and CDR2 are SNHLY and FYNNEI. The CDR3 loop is CASSDIDRFYGYTF. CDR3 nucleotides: TGTGCCAGCAGCGACATCGACAGATTCTATGGCTACACCTTC.

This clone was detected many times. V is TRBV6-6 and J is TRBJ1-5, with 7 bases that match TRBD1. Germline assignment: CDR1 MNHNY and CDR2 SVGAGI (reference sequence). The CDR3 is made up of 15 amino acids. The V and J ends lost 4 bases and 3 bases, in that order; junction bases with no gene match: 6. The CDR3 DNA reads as TGTGCCAGCAGTTTCCGGGACAGACTCAATCAGCCCCAGCATTTT. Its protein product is CASSFRDRLNQPQHF.

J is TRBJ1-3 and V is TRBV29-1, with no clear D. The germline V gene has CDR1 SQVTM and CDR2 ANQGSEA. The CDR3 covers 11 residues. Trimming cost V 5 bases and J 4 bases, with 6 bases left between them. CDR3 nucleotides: TGCAGCGTTTCTCGGGGAAACACCATATATTTT. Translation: CSVSRGNTIYF.

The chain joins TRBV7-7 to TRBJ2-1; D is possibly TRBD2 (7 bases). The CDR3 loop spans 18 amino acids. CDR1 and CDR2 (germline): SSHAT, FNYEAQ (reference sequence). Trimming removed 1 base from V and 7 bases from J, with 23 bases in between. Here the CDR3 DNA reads TGTGCCAGCAGCTTAGGATCGGGGGGCCCGGTCGGTGATAATGAGCAGTTCTTC. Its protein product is CASSLGSGGPVGDNEQFF.

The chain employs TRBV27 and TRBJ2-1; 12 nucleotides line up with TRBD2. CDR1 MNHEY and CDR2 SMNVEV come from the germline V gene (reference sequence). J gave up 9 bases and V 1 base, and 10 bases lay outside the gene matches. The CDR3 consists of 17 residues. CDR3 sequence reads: CASSLFGLAGGPGEQFF. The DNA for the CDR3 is TGTGCCAGCAGTTTATTCGGGCTAGCGGGAGGGCCAGGTGAGCAGTTCTTC.

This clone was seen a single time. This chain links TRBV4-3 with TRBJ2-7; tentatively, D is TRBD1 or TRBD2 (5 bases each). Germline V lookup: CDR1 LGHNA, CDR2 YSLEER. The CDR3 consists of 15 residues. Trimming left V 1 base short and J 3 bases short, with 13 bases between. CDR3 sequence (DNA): TGCGCCAGCAGCCAAGGCCCGGGGCGAGACTACGAGCAGTACTTC. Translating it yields CASSQGPGRDYEQYF.

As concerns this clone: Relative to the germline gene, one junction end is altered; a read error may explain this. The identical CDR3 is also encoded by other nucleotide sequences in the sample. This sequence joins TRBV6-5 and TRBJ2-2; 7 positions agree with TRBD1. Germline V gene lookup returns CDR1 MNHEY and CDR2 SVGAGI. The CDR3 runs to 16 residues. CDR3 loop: CASSYSRTGNTGELFF. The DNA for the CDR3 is TGTGCTAGCAGTTACTCGAGGACAGGGAACACCGGGGAGCTGTTTTTT.

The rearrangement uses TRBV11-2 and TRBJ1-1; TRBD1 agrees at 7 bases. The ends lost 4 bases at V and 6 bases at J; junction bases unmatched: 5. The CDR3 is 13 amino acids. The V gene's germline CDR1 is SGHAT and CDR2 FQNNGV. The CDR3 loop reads CASSSYRGPEAFF. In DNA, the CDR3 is TGTGCCAGCAGCTCCTACAGGGGCCCTGAAGCTTTCTTT.

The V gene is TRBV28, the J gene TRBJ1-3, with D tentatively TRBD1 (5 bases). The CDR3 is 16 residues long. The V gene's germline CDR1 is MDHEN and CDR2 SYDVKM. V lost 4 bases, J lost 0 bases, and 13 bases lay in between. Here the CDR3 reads CASSSLTGLSGNTIYF. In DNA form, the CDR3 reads TGTGCCAGCAGTTCCCTTACAGGTCTCTCTGGAAACACCATATATTTT. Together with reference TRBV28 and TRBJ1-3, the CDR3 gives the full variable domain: DVKVTQSSRYLVKRTGEKVFLECVQDMDHENMFWYRQDPGLGLRLIYFSYDVKMKEKGDIPEGYSVSREKKERFSLILESASTNQTSMYLCASSSLTGLSGNTIYFGEGSWLTVV.

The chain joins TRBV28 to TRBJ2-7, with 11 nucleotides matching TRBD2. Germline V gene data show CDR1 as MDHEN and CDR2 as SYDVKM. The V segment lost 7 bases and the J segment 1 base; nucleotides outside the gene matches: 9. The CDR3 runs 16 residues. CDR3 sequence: CASIPRGTSGSYEQYF. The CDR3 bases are TGTGCCAGCATCCCAAGGGGGACTAGCGGTTCCTACGAGCAGTACTTC.

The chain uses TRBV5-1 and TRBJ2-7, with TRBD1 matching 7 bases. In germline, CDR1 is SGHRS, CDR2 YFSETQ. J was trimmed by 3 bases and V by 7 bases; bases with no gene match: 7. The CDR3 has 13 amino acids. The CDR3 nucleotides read TGCGCCAGCGGCCGGGACAGCCACTACGAGCAGTACTTC. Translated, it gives CASGRDSHYEQYF.

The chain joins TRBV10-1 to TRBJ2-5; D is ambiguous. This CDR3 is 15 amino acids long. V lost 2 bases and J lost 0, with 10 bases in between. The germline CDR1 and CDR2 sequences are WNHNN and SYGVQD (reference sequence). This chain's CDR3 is CASSEASSYQETQYF. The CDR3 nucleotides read TGCGCCAGCAGTGAGGCCAGTTCTTACCAAGAGACCCAGTACTTC.

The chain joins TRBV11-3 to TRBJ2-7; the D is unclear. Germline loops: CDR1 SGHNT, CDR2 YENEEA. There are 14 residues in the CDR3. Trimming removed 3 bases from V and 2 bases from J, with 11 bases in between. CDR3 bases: TGTGCCAGCAGCTTGGCCCCTGGCCCCTACGAGCAGTACTTC. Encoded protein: CASSLAPGPYEQYF.